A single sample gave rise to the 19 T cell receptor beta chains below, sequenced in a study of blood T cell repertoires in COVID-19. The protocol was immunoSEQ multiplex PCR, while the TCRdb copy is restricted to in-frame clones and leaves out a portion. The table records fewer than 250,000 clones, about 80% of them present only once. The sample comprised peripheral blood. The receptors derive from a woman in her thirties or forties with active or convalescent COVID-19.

The CDR3 protein is CASSPAGGGYTF. In nucleotides, the CDR3 is TGTGCCAGCAGCCCCGCGGGCGGTGGCTACACCTTC. This chain links TRBV6-5 with TRBJ1-2; D unresolved. The germline V gene encodes CDR1 MNHEY and CDR2 SVGAGI. V shed 6 bases and J shed 7 bases, with 12 bases lying between them. This CDR3 comprises 12 residues.

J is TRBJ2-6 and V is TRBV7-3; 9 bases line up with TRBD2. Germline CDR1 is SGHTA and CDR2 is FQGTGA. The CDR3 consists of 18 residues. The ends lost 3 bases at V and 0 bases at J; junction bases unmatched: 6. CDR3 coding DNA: TGTGCCAGCAGCTTGTCCGCGGGAGGGAGCTCTGGGGCCAACGTCCTGACTTTC. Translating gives CASSLSAGGSSGANVLTF.

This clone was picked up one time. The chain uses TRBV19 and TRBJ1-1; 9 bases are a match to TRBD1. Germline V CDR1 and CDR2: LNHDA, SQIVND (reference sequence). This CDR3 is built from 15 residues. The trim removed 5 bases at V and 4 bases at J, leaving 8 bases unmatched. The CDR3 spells CASSPLQGAITEAFF. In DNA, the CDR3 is TGTGCCAGTAGTCCTTTACAGGGGGCGATCACTGAAGCTTTCTTT. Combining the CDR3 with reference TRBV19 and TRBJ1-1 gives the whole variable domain DGGITQSPKYLFRKEGQNVTLSCEQNLNHDAMYWYRQDPGQGLRLIYYSQIVNDFQKGDIAEGYSVSREKKESFPLTVTSAQKNPTAFYLCASSPLQGAITEAFFGQGTRLTVV.

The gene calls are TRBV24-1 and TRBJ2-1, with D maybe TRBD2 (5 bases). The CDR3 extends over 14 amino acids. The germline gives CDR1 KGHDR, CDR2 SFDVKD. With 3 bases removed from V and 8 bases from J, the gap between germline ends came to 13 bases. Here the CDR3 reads CATSDPLLRDEQFF. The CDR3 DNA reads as TGTGCCACCAGTGATCCCCTTTTGAGGGATGAGCAGTTCTTC.

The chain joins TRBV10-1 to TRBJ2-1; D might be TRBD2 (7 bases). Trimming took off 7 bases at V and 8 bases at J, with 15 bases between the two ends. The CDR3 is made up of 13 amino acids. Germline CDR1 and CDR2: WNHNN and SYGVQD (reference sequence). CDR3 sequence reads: CASKSRGGDEQFF. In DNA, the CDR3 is TGCGCCAGCAAATCCCGCGGGGGCGATGAGCAGTTCTTC.

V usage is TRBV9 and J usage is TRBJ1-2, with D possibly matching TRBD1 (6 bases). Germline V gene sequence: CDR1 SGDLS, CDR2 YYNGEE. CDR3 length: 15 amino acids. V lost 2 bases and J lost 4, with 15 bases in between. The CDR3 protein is CASSVTLDSGYGYTF. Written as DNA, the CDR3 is TGTGCCAGCAGCGTCACCCTGGACAGCGGCTATGGCTACACCTTC.

In DNA, the CDR3 is TGTGCCAGCAGTTTACTCCAGGGGTTTCTTGCTGAAGCTTTCTTT. This encodes CASSLLQGFLAEAFF. This chain joins TRBV28 and TRBJ1-1; a weak D match, TRBD1 (6 bases). This CDR3 comprises 15 residues. Germline loops: CDR1 MDHEN, CDR2 SYDVKM. V lost 2 bases and J lost 6, with 16 bases in between.

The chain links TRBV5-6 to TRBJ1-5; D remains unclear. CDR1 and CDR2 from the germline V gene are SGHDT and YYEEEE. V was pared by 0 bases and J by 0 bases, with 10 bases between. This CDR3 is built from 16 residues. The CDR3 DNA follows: TGTGCCAGCAGCTTGGTACGACGGGATAGCAATCAGCCCCAGCATTTT. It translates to CASSLVRRDSNQPQHF.

CDR3 DNA: TGTGCCAGCAGACCAGGGGGTTCCTACAATGAGCAGTTCTTC. Translating it yields CASRPGGSYNEQFF. This chain uses TRBV6-5 with TRBJ2-1, with TRBD1 matching over 7 bases. The CDR3 is 14 amino acids. V was clipped by 6 bases and J by 1 base; unmatched bases: 3. Germline V gives CDR1 MNHEY, CDR2 SVGAGI.

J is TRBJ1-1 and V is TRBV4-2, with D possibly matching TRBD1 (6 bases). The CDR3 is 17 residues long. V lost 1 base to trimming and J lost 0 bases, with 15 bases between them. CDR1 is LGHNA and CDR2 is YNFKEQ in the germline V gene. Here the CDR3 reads CASSQASATGLNTEAFF. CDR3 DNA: TGTGCCAGCAGCCAAGCTTCAGCGACAGGCCTGAACACTGAAGCTTTCTTT.

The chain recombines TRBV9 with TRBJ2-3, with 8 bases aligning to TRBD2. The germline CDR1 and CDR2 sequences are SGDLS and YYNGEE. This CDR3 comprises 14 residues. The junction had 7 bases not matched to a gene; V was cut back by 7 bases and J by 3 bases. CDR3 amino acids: CASARGGGTDTQYF. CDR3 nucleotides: TGTGCCAGCGCTCGGGGGGGCGGGACAGATACGCAGTATTTT.

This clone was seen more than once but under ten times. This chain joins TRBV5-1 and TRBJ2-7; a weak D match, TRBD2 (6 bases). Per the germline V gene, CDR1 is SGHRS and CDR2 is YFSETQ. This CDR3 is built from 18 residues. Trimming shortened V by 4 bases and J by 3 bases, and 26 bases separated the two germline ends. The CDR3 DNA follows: TGCGCCAGCAGCGGAGGGGCTGCCTTCAGGCATCGGGACTACGAGCAGTACTTC. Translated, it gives CASSGGAAFRHRDYEQYF.

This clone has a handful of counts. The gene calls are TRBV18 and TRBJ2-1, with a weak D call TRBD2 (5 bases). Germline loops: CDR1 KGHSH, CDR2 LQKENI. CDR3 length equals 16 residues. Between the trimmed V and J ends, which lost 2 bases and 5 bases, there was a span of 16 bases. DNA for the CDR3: TGTGCCAGCTCACCAAACATCGGTTCGGGGAACAATGAGCAGTTCTTC. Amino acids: CASSPNIGSGNNEQFF. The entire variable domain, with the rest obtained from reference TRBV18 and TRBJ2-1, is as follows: NAGVMQNPRHLVRRRGQEARLRCSPMKGHSHVYWYRQLPEEGLKFMVYLQKENIIDESGMPKERFSAEFPKEGPSILRIQQVVRGDSAAYFCASSPNIGSGNNEQFFGPGTRLTVL.

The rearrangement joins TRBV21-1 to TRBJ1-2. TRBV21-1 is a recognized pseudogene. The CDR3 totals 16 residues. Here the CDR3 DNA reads TGTGCCAGCAGCAAATTTCGGGGGGCTCGGAACTATGGCTACACCTTC. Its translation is CASSKFRGARNYGYTF.

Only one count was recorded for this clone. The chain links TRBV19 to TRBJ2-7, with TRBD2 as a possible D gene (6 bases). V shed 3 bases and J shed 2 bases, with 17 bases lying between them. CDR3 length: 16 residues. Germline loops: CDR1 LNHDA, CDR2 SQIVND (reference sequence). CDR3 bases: TGTGCCAGTAGTATCGGTCGGGGGACCAGCACCTACGAGCAGTACTTC. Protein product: CASSIGRGTSTYEQYF. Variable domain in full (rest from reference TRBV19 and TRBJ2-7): DGGITQSPKYLFRKEGQNVTLSCEQNLNHDAMYWYRQDPGQGLRLIYYSQIVNDFQKGDIAEGYSVSREKKESFPLTVTSAQKNPTAFYLCASSIGRGTSTYEQYFGPGTRLTVT.

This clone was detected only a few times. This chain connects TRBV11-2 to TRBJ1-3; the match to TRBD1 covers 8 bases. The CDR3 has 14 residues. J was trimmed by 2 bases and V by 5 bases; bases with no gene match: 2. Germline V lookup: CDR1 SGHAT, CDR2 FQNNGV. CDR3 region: CASSLQGAGNTIYF. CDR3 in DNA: TGTGCCAGCAGCCTACAGGGGGCTGGAAACACCATATATTTT.

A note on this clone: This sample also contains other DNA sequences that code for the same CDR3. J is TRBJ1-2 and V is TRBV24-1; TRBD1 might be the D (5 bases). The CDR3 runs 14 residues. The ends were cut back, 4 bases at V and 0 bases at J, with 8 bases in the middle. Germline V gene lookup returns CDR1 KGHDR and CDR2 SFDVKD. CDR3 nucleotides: TGTGCCACCAGTGACCTGACAGCTAACTATGGCTACACCTTC. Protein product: CATSDLTANYGYTF.

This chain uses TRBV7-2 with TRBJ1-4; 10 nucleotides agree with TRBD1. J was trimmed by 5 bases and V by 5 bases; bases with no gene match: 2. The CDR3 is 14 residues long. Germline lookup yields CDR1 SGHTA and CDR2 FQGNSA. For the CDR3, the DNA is TGTGCCAGCAGCGCGGACAGGGGGAATGAAAAACTGTTTTTT. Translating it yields CASSADRGNEKLFF. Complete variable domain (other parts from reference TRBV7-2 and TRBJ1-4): GAGVSQSPSNKVTEKGKDVELRCDPISGHTALYWYRQSLGQGLEFLIYFQGNSAPDKSGLPSDRFSAERTGGSVSTLTIQRTQQEDSAVYLCASSADRGNEKLFFGSGTQLSVL.

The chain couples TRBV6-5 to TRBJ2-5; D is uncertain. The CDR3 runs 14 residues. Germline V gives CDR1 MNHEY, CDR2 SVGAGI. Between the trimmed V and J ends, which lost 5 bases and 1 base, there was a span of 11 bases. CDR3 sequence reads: CASSLRDSQETQYF. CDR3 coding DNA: TGTGCCAGCAGTCTCAGAGACTCCCAAGAGACCCAGTACTTC.